This T cell receptor (beta chain) came from a study of T cell changes during pregnancy in multiple sclerosis. Sequencing was performed with immunoSEQ multiplex PCR; in TCRdb, only in-frame clones are kept and a portion is missing. The data hold 15,000 to 20,000 clones, with roughly 91% observed a single time. CDR1 SNHLY and CDR2 FYNNEI come from the germline V gene. The CDR3 totals 14 residues. V was clipped by 8 bases and J by 6 bases; unmatched bases: 9. The origin of this receptor is a female donor in good health, enrolled as a control in a pregnancy study. Material: CD4+ T cells from peripheral blood mononuclear cells, obtained in the first trimester of pregnancy. The chain joins TRBV2 to TRBJ2-1; 8 nucleotides line up with TRBD2. The CDR3: CASRKLAVGNEQFF. For the CDR3, the DNA is TGTGCCAGCCGAAAACTAGCGGTGGGCAATGAGCAGTTCTTC. The full variable domain, rest sourced from reference TRBV2 and TRBJ2-1, is EPEVTQTPSHQVTQMGQEVILRCVPISNHLYFYWYRQILGQKVEFLVSFYNNEISEKSEIFDDQFSVERPDGSNFTLKIRSTKLEDSAMYFCASRKLAVGNEQFFGPGTRLTVL.